This T cell receptor (beta chain) was sequenced during a study of blood T cell repertoires in COVID-19. The V and J ends lost 1 base and 2 bases, in that order; junction bases with no gene match: 2. Germline CDR1 LNHDA, CDR2 SQIVND (reference sequence). CDR3 length: 14 amino acids. Some clones are missing from TCRdb's copy, which holds only in-frame ones; the method was immunoSEQ multiplex PCR. Here the sample spans approximately 160,000 clones, over 85% being singletons. This receptor was obtained from a man in his sixties with active or convalescent COVID-19. The sequenced sample was peripheral blood. J is TRBJ2-7 and V is TRBV19; the match to TRBD1 covers 7 bases. The chain's CDR3 is CASSIGQGTYEQYF. CDR3 coding DNA: TGTGCCAGTAGTATAGGACAGGGAACCTACGAGCAGTACTTC.